This passage covers 8 T cell receptor beta chains from one sample sequenced in a study of control samples from healthy donors and cancer patients (dated by TCRdb to the early 2020s). Preparation of the library involved the immunoSEQ multiplex PCR assay. TCRdb mirrors the immuneACCESS table, restricted to in-frame sequences. Some clones are absent from its copies; in checked studies, under half trace to an unresolved V gene, and the reason for the others is unknown. In this sample the table shows over 150,000 clones, roughly 95% of which occur a single time. The ten largest clones take up under 1.2% of the sample. Material: blood. The source is a woman in her thirties in good health.

This clone was observed once. This chain joins TRBV2 and TRBJ2-3; 11 bases map to TRBD2. The CDR3 has 16 residues. CDR1 is SNHLY and CDR2 is FYNNEI in the germline V gene. Trimming removed 2 bases from V and 2 bases from J; junction bases left unmatched: 3. CDR3 amino acids: CASSELAGGFTDTQYF. CDR3 in DNA: TGTGCCAGCAGTGAACTAGCGGGGGGTTTCACAGATACGCAGTATTTT. Full variable domain (rest looked up from reference TRBV2 and TRBJ2-3): EPEVTQTPSHQVTQMGQEVILRCVPISNHLYFYWYRQILGQKVEFLVSFYNNEISEKSEIFDDQFSVERPDGSNFTLKIRSTKLEDSAMYFCASSELAGGFTDTQYFGPGTRLTVL.

The V and J genes are TRBV2 and TRBJ2-5; a weak D match, TRBD2 (5 bases). In germline, CDR1 is SNHLY, CDR2 FYNNEI. Trimming took 6 bases from V and 1 from J, leaving 12 bases between them. The CDR3 has 14 amino acids. The CDR3 here is CASSVPSTQETQYF. CDR3 coding DNA: TGTGCCAGCAGCGTCCCTAGCACCCAAGAGACCCAGTACTTC.

V usage is TRBV19 and J usage is TRBJ1-5; 7 nucleotides line up with TRBD1. Germline CDR1 is LNHDA and CDR2 is SQIVND (reference sequence). With 3 bases clipped from V and 7 bases from J, the junction kept 6 bases outside the gene matches. CDR3 length: 14 residues. This CDR3 is CASSIARGYQPQHF. CDR3 in DNA: TGTGCCAGTAGTATTGCCAGGGGGTACCAGCCCCAGCATTTT.

This chain connects TRBV6-2 or TRBV6-3 to TRBJ2-1, with 13 positions matching TRBD2. The V segment lost 2 bases and the J segment 5 bases; nucleotides outside the gene matches: 3. Per germline, CDR1 MNHEY and CDR2 SVGEGT. The CDR3 is 16 residues long. The CDR3 DNA reads as TGTGCCAGCAGTTACGGAACTAGCGGGGGGGACAATGAGCAGTTCTTC. It is translated as CASSYGTSGGDNEQFF.

The chain employs TRBV6-5 and TRBJ2-3; the match to TRBD1 covers 7 bases. The V gene end was trimmed by 7 bases and the J gene end by 2 bases; junction bases not matched to a gene: 6. Germline CDR1 MNHEY, CDR2 SVGAGI. The CDR3 runs 14 residues. In nucleotides, the CDR3 is TGTGCCAGCACCAGACAGGGAGACACAGATACGCAGTATTTT. It encodes CASTRQGDTDTQYF.

V and J are TRBV27 and TRBJ1-5; D not certain. The CDR3 totals 14 residues. Germline-derived CDR1 and CDR2 are MNHEY and SMNVEV (reference sequence). V was pared by 6 bases and J by 5 bases, with 14 bases between. The CDR3 nucleotides read TGTGCCAGCAGCCATCGGGGAGCGGATCAGCCCCAGCATTTT. Amino acids: CASSHRGADQPQHF.

Concerning this clone itself: The sample contains more than one DNA sequence encoding this CDR3. This rearrangement joins TRBV7-9 to TRBJ2-7; D may be TRBD1 (6 bases). The V gene lost 5 bases and the J gene lost 4 bases, with 9 bases spanning the gap. Germline V gene sequence: CDR1 SEHNR, CDR2 FQNEAQ (reference sequence). The CDR3 consists of 12 residues. The CDR3 nucleotides read TGTGCCAGCAGCCGCGACAGGTACGAGCAGTACTTC. Translation: CASSRDRYEQYF.

Of note for this clone: The identical CDR3 is also encoded by other nucleotide sequences in the sample. The chain has TRBV2 and TRBJ2-7; tentatively, D is TRBD1 (6 bases). CDR1 is SNHLY, CDR2 FYNNEI, per germline. V was cut by 1 base and J by 6 bases, with 10 bases left in between. This CDR3 spans 13 amino acids. CDR3 loop: CASSEVRGGEQYF. The CDR3, as DNA: TGTGCCAGCAGTGAAGTTCGAGGGGGCGAGCAGTACTTC.